This TCR beta chain is drawn from a study of Graves' ophthalmopathy and Graves' hyperthyroidism. The CDR3 length is 13 residues. The V gene lost 6 bases and the J gene lost 4 bases, with 12 bases spanning the gap. Beta-chain TCR CDR3 regions were amplified from RNA transcripts. RT-PCR with HTBI primers came first, then second-round multiplex PCR. TCRdb redid the calling of the multiplex PCR reads with MiXCR, one entry per CDR3 protein. The table has around 400,000 distinct CDR3 sequences, around 18% seen once. The receptor's source is a woman aged 18 to 35 with Graves' ophthalmopathy. V usage is TRBV12-3 or TRBV12-4 and J usage is TRBJ1-2; D is perhaps TRBD1 (5 bases). Sequenced input: peripheral blood. CDR3: CASSPRDAYGYTF. CDR3 nucleotide sequence: TGTGCCAGCAGCCCCCGGGACGCCTATGGCTACACCTTC.